This T cell receptor beta chain is drawn from a study of identical twins. This clonotype was picked up a small number of times. All of the donors were Caucasians in good health. Each CDR3 protein gets one entry after TCRdb re-called the 5' RACE reads with MiXCR. In the table there are 250,000 or so distinct CDR3 sequences, roughly 8% of which are singletons. A further study also used this sample, focusing on yellow fever vaccine responses in identical twins.

This TCR was sampled from a woman aged 18-29 years in good health. The specimen sequenced was CD8+ T cells sorted from blood.

CDR3 bases: TGTGCCAGCAGTTACTTGTGGGGAGATACGCAGTATTTT. As protein: CASSYLWGDTQYF. The chain employs TRBV6-2 or TRBV6-3 and TRBJ2-3; unclear D gene. The germline V gene has CDR1 MNHEY and CDR2 SVGEGT. The germline V and J ends were trimmed by 1 base and 5 bases, with 7 bases remaining between them. This CDR3 contains 13 residues.